The 9 T cell receptor beta chains reported below all come from one sample, sequenced in a study of T cell responses to AZD1222 COVID-19 vaccine. Produced via immunoSEQ multiplex PCR; TCRdb's table is partial and in-frame only. In the table there are tens of thousands of clones, about 90% of which are singletons. Specimen: peripheral blood, collected on day 0 of AZD1222 vaccination. These receptors all come from an adult in good health.

The gene calls are TRBV5-1 and TRBJ2-5; D unclear. V lost 0 bases and J lost 5, with 8 bases in between. The germline V gene has CDR1 SGHRS and CDR2 YFSETQ. The CDR3 runs 13 residues. CDR3 nucleotides: TGCGCCAGCAGCTTGGGGCGGTCGGAGACCCAGTACTTC. This translates into CASSLGRSETQYF.

The chain links TRBV29-1 to TRBJ2-7; the match to TRBD2 covers 7 bases. CDR1 and CDR2 from the germline V gene are SQVTM and ANQGSEA. J gave up 0 bases and V 7 bases, and 9 bases lay outside the gene matches. The CDR3 runs to 14 residues. CDR3 sequence reads: CSARLRGSSYEQYF. As DNA, the CDR3 is TGCAGCGCCCGATTGCGGGGGAGCTCCTACGAGCAGTACTTC.

The gene calls are TRBV28 and TRBJ2-7; 7 positions agree with TRBD2. Germline trimming cut 2 bases from V and 0 bases from J; bases unmatched to any gene: 7. Germline V gene data show CDR1 as MDHEN and CDR2 as SYDVKM. This CDR3 spans 16 amino acids. The CDR3 reads CASSLAASGDSYEQYF. In nucleotides, the CDR3 is TGTGCCAGCAGTTTAGCCGCTAGCGGAGACTCCTACGAGCAGTACTTC.

The rearrangement joins TRBV3-1 (or the pseudogene TRBV3-2) to TRBJ1-1; possibly TRBD1 for D (6 bases). V was pared by 0 bases and J by 5 bases, with 13 bases between. The CDR3 loop spans 15 amino acids. CDR1 and CDR2 (germline): LGHDT, YNNKEL (reference sequence). The DNA of the CDR3 is TGTGCCAGCAGCCAAGAGTGGCAGGGGATTACTGAAGCTTTCTTT. Amino acids: CASSQEWQGITEAFF.

The gene calls are TRBV18 and TRBJ2-2; D is ambiguous. CDR3 length: 14 amino acids. Germline V lookup: CDR1 KGHSH, CDR2 LQKENI. Trimming stripped 1 base from V and 0 bases from J, with 3 bases between. The CDR3 is CASSPQPNTGELFF. As DNA, the CDR3 is TGTGCCAGCTCACCACAGCCGAACACCGGGGAGCTGTTTTTT.

The rearrangement uses TRBV19 and TRBJ2-7, with D possibly matching TRBD2 (5 bases). The germline gives CDR1 LNHDA, CDR2 SQIVND (reference sequence). The CDR3 contains 11 residues. Between the trimmed V and J ends, which lost 5 bases and 8 bases, there was a span of 10 bases. The CDR3 DNA is TGTGCCAGTAGTTCCTCTAGCAAGCAGTACTTC. Residues: CASSSSSKQYF. The variable domain in full, completed from reference TRBV19 and TRBJ2-7, reads DGGITQSPKYLFRKEGQNVTLSCEQNLNHDAMYWYRQDPGQGLRLIYYSQIVNDFQKGDIAEGYSVSREKKESFPLTVTSAQKNPTAFYLCASSSSSKQYFGPGTRLTVT.

The V gene is TRBV2, the J gene TRBJ2-7, with 10 bases fitting TRBD2. Germline trimming cut 4 bases from V and 3 bases from J; bases unmatched to any gene: 24. Per germline, CDR1 SNHLY and CDR2 FYNNEI. The CDR3 sequence is 21 residues long. This CDR3 reads CASSANTGETPGLAYGYEQYF. In nucleotides, the CDR3 is TGTGCCAGCAGTGCGAACACCGGAGAAACCCCGGGACTAGCGTATGGCTACGAGCAGTACTTC. Based on the CDR3 plus reference TRBV2 and TRBJ2-7, the full variable domain is EPEVTQTPSHQVTQMGQEVILRCVPISNHLYFYWYRQILGQKVEFLVSFYNNEISEKSEIFDDQFSVERPDGSNFTLKIRSTKLEDSAMYFCASSANTGETPGLAYGYEQYFGPGTRLTVT.

The rearrangement joins TRBV30 to TRBJ2-3; the D is unclear. Per the germline V gene, CDR1 is GTSNPN and CDR2 is SVGIG (reference sequence). Trimming removed 0 bases from V and 0 bases from J, with 4 bases in between. This CDR3 has 13 amino acids. The CDR3: CAWSVRSTDTQYF. DNA of the CDR3: TGTGCCTGGAGTGTACGAAGCACAGATACGCAGTATTTT.

The chain combines TRBV2 with TRBJ1-3, with D possibly matching TRBD1 (5 bases). The CDR3 runs 14 residues. Between the trimmed V and J ends, which lost 9 bases and 3 bases, there was a span of 15 bases. Germline V gene data show CDR1 as SNHLY and CDR2 as FYNNEI. CDR3 bases: TGTGCCAGTCGGACTGGGGGATATGGAAACACCATATATTTT. Protein sequence: CASRTGGYGNTIYF.